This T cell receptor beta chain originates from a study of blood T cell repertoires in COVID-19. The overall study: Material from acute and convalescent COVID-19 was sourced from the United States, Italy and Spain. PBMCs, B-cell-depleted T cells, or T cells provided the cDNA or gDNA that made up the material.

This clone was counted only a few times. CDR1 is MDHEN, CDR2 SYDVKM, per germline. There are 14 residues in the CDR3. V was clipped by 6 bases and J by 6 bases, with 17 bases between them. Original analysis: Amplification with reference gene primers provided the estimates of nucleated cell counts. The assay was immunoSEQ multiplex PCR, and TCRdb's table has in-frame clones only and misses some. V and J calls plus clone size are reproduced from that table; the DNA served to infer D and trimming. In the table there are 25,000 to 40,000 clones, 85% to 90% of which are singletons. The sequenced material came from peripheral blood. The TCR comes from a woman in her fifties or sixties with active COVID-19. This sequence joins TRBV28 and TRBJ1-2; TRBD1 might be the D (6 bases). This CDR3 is CASRLGGGRDGYTF. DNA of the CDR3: TGTGCCAGCAGACTCGGCGGGGGGCGCGATGGCTACACCTTC.